This T cell receptor beta chain was captured by sequencing in a study of blood T cell repertoires in COVID-19. Assay: immunoSEQ multiplex PCR; the TCRdb copy retains only in-frame clones and omits some. The table lists a few hundred thousand clones, approximately 80% of them singletons. Germline V lookup: CDR1 DFQATT, CDR2 SNEGSKA (reference sequence). This CDR3 contains 12 residues. Trimming cost V 3 bases and J 14 bases, with 18 bases left between them. This clone was observed once. The sample taken for sequencing was peripheral blood. This TCR derives from a man aged 25-45 years who had recovered from COVID-19. The chain couples TRBV20-1 to TRBJ2-3; TRBD2 might be the D (5 bases). This CDR3 reads CSASPSSQWLYF. The CDR3 nucleotides read TGCAGTGCTAGTCCTAGCTCCCAGTGGTTGTATTTT.